Listed here are 12 T cell receptor beta chains from one sample, sequenced in a study of blood T cell repertoires in COVID-19. TCRdb keeps only in-frame clones here, not all; method: immunoSEQ multiplex PCR. The table lists about 270,000 clones, 91% of them singletons. The sequenced sample was PBMCs or T cells enriched from blood (not recorded which). The receptors here all came from a man aged 40-49 years who had been exposed to COVID-19.

V is TRBV18 and J is TRBJ2-2, with 10 bases lining up with TRBD2. Germline lookup yields CDR1 KGHSH and CDR2 LQKENI. With 2 bases clipped from V and 5 bases from J, the junction kept 8 bases outside the gene matches. CDR3 length equals 17 residues. The CDR3 spells CASSPGLAGVFTGELFF. CDR3 DNA: TGTGCCAGCTCACCAGGGCTAGCGGGAGTATTTACCGGGGAGCTGTTTTTT.

This chain uses TRBV7-2 with TRBJ2-1; TRBD2 aligns across 8 bases. CDR1 and CDR2 (germline): SGHTA, FQGNSA. Germline trimming cut 8 bases from V and 5 bases from J; bases unmatched to any gene: 5. The CDR3 contains 13 residues. DNA for the CDR3: TGTGCCAGCCATCCCGGGGGGGACAATGAGCAGTTCTTC. Its translation: CASHPGGDNEQFF.

The rearrangement joins TRBV3-1 (or the pseudogene TRBV3-2) to TRBJ1-3; a possible D gene is TRBD1 (6 bases). V was clipped by 5 bases and J by 0 bases, with 14 bases between them. This CDR3 is built from 16 residues. CDR1 LGHDT and CDR2 YNNKEL come from the germline V gene (reference sequence). CDR3 bases: TGTGCCAGCAGCTTTATGCGGACAGACTCTGGAAACACCATATATTTT. It translates to CASSFMRTDSGNTIYF.

The genes are TRBV7-9 and TRBJ2-7; D is perhaps TRBD2 (6 bases). The CDR3 is 15 residues long. V was trimmed by 5 bases and J by 7 bases, leaving 21 bases between them. Germline V gene sequence: CDR1 SEHNR, CDR2 FQNEAQ (reference sequence). In DNA form, the CDR3 reads TGTGCCAGCAGCCACACCCCGCAGGTGGGGGGAGAGCAGTACTTC. It codes for CASSHTPQVGGEQYF.

The rearrangement uses TRBV23-1 and TRBJ2-3, with D possibly matching TRBD2 (5 bases). TRBV23-1 belongs to the ORF category, with a function that is uncertain. The CDR3 contains 14 residues. V was trimmed by 6 bases and J by 4 bases, leaving 14 bases between them. As DNA, the CDR3 is TGCGCCAGCAGGTCGAGTACTAGTGCAGATACGCAGTATTTT. This gives the protein CASRSSTSADTQYF.

This clone has just one count. The rearrangement joins TRBV10-3 to TRBJ1-4; D may be TRBD1 (5 bases). The V end lost 6 bases, the J end lost 7 bases, and 15 bases lay between the germline ends. The CDR3 length is 14 residues. Per germline, CDR1 ENHRY and CDR2 SYGVKD. CDR3 loop: CAISSREEGEKLFF. The CDR3 DNA reads TGTGCCATCAGCAGCAGGGAGGAAGGTGAAAAACTGTTTTTT.

This sequence joins TRBV5-1 and TRBJ1-2; D is unclear. CDR1 and CDR2 (germline): SGHRS, YFSETQ. Trimming removed 4 bases at V and 4 bases at J, with 14 bases between. The CDR3 is 14 residues long. DNA of the CDR3: TGCGCCAGCAGCCAACTGACTTACCTCTATGGCTACACCTTC. This encodes CASSQLTYLYGYTF.

This clone has ten or more counts. The chain employs TRBV7-9 and TRBJ2-5, with 12 bases aligning to TRBD2. The CDR3 consists of 17 residues. The germline V gene has CDR1 SEHNR and CDR2 FQNEAQ (reference sequence). The trim removed 5 bases at V and 2 bases at J, leaving 9 bases unmatched. DNA for the CDR3: TGTGCCAGCAGCCGAACCCAGCTAGCGGGAGGGCAAGAGACCCAGTACTTC. Its protein product is CASSRTQLAGGQETQYF.

The chain employs TRBV11-2 and TRBJ1-4, with D unresolved. The CDR3 length is 13 residues. CDR1 and CDR2 (germline): SGHAT, FQNNGV. V was trimmed by 4 bases and J by 8 bases, leaving 11 bases between them. CDR3 sequence: CASSSGVGEKLFF. In DNA form, the CDR3 reads TGTGCCAGCAGCTCCGGGGTTGGGGAAAAACTGTTTTTT.

The chain has TRBV7-3 and TRBJ2-2, with 11 bases matching TRBD2. CDR1 and CDR2 (germline): SGHTA, FQGTGA. Unmatched junction bases numbered 4, after V lost 6 bases and J lost 4 bases. This CDR3 contains 15 residues. CDR3 nucleotide sequence: TGTGCCAGCAGTTTACTAGCGGGGGTCACCGGGGAGCTGTTTTTT. Translation gives CASSLLAGVTGELFF.

This chain's CDR3 is CASSTGVRTEAFF. The CDR3, as DNA: TGTGCCAGCAGCACAGGGGTTCGAACTGAAGCTTTCTTT. The chain carries TRBV21-1 and TRBJ1-1; the table's D call TRBD1 went unverified against the DNA. TRBV21-1 is an annotated pseudogene. The CDR3 consists of 13 residues.

To note about this clone: Other DNA variants within this sample encode the same CDR3. The chain has TRBV7-3 and TRBJ2-1, with D possibly TRBD2 on 5 matching bases. The CDR3 is made up of 15 amino acids. V was trimmed by 0 bases and J by 3 bases, leaving 9 bases between them. Germline V CDR1 and CDR2: SGHTA, FQGTGA. Here the CDR3 DNA reads TGTGCCAGCAGCTTAACCAGCGGAGACTACAATGAGCAGTTCTTC. Translated: CASSLTSGDYNEQFF. Filled out from reference TRBV7-3 and TRBJ2-1, the complete variable domain reads GAGVSQTPSNKVTEKGKYVELRCDPISGHTALYWYRQSLGQGPEFLIYFQGTGAADDSGLPNDRFFAVRPEGSVSTLKIQRTERGDSAVYLCASSLTSGDYNEQFFGPGTRLTVL.